This record concerns one TCR beta chain sequence. Its target is unknown. This record belongs to a study of cytomegalovirus exposure and HLA in healthy donors. Background on the study: Out of about 190 million T cells, an earlier analysis found 117 million unique TCR beta sequences in total. Broader study findings: Among CMV-associated TCR beta chains, most appeared HLA-restricted in a later analysis. Productive rates of about 90% or about 30% were seen for most TCR beta V segments in an earlier analysis. The study listed roughly 160 cytomegalovirus-associated TCR beta chains.

A multiplex PCR was run with 60 Vbeta primers and 13 Jbeta primers. The table came from immunoSEQ multiplex PCR; TCRdb's copy has only in-frame clones and leaves some out. The sample holds about 76,000 clones; nearly 80% are singletons and the top ten take nearly 9%. V lost 5 bases to trimming and J lost 2 bases; unmatched junction nucleotides: 3. This CDR3 has 14 amino acids. Germline values: CDR1 SGHRS, CDR2 YFSETQ. Sequenced: PBMCs. The J gene is TRBJ2-5, the V gene TRBV5-1; 10 bases map to TRBD2. This TCR came from a woman aged 40 to 50 in good health and CMV-seropositive. For the CDR3, the DNA is TGCGCCAGCAGTTCAGCGGGGGGGCAAGAGACCCAGTACTTC. Encoded protein: CASSSAGGQETQYF. Full variable domain (outside the CDR3, taken from reference TRBV5-1 and TRBJ2-5): KAGVTQTPRYLIKTRGQQVTLSCSPISGHRSVSWYQQTPGQGLQFLFEYFSETQRNKGNFPGRFSGRQFSNSRSEMNVSTLELGDSALYLCASSSAGGQETQYFGPGTRLLVL.